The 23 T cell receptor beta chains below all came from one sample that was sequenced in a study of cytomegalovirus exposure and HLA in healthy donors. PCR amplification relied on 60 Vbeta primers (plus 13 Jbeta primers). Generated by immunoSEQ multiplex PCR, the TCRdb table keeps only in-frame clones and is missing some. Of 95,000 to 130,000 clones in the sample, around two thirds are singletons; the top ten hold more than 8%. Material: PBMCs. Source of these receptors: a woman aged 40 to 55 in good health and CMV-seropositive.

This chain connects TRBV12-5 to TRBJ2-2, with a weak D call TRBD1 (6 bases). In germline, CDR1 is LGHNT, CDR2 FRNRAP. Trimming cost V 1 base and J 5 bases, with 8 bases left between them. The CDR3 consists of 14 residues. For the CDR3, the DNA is TGTGCTAGTGGTTTGGCGGGGACAACCGGGGAGCTGTTTTTT. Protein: CASGLAGTTGELFF.

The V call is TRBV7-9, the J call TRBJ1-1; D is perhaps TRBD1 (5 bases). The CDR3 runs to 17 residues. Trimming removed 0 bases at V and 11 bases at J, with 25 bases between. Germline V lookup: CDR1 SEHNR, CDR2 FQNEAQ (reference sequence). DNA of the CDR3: TGTGCCAGCAGCTTAGCGGCCGGGACTTTGATGTTCGGAGGTGCTTTCTTT. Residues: CASSLAAGTLMFGGAFF.

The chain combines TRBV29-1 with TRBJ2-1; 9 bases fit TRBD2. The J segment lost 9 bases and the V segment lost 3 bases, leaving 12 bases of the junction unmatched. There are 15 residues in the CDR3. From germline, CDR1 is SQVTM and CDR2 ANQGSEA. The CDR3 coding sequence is TGCAGCGTTGAGCTCGTTAGCGGGAGATTAGGTGAGCAGTTCTTC. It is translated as CSVELVSGRLGEQFF.

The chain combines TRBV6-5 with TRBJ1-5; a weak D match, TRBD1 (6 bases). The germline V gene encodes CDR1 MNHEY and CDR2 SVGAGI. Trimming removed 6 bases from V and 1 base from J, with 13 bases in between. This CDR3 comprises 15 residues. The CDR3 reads CASRRNRESNQPQHF. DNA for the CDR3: TGTGCCAGCAGAAGGAACAGGGAGAGCAATCAGCCCCAGCATTTT.

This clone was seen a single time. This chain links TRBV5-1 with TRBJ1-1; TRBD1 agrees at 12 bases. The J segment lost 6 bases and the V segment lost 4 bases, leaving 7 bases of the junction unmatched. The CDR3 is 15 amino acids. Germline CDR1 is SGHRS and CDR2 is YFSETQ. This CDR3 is CASSPRDRGHAEAFF. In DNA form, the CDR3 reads TGCGCCAGCAGCCCGAGGGACAGGGGGCATGCTGAAGCTTTCTTT.

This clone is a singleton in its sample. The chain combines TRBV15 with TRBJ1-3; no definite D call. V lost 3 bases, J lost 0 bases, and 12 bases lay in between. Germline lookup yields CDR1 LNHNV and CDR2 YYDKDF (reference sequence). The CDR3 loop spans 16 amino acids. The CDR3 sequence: CATSRVADLSGNTIYF. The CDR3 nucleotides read TGTGCCACCAGCAGGGTAGCGGATCTCTCTGGAAACACCATATATTTT.

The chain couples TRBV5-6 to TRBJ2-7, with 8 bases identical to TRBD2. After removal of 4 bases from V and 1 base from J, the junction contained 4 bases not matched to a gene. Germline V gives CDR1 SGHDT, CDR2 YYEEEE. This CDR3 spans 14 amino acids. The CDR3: CASSPGLGSYEQYF. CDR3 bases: TGTGCCAGCAGCCCGGGACTAGGTTCCTACGAGCAGTACTTC.

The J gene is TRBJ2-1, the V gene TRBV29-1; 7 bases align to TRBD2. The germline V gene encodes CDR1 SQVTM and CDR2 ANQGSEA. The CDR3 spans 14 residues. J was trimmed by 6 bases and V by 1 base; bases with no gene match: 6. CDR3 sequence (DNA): TGCAGCGTTGAAGGGACTAGTTTGAGCAATGAGCAGTTCTTC. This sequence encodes CSVEGTSLSNEQFF.

For the CDR3, the DNA is TGTGCCAGCAGTTTCCTAGACACCGGGGAGCTGTTTTTT. This sequence encodes CASSFLDTGELFF. This chain links TRBV27 with TRBJ2-2; D remains unclear. V lost 3 bases and J lost 3, with 5 bases in between. Germline V lookup: CDR1 MNHEY, CDR2 SMNVEV (reference sequence). This CDR3 contains 13 residues.

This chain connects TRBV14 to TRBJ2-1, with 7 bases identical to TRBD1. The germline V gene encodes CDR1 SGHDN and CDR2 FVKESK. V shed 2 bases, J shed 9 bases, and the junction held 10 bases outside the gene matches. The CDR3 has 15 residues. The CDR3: CASSQYRGGRSEQFF. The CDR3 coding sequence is TGTGCCAGCAGCCAATACAGGGGTGGACGCTCTGAGCAGTTCTTC. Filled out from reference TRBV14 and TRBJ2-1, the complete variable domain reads EAGVTQFPSHSVIEKGQTVTLRCDPISGHDNLYWYRRVMGKEIKFLLHFVKESKQDESGMPNNRFLAERTGGTYSTLKVQPAELEDSGVYFCASSQYRGGRSEQFFGPGTRLTVL.

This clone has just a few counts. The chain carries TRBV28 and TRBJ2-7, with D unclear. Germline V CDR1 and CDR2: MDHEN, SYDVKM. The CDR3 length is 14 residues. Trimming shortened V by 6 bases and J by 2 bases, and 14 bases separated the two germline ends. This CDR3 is CASSPTPLTYEQYF. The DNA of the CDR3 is TGTGCCAGCAGCCCTACCCCTCTGACCTACGAGCAGTACTTC.

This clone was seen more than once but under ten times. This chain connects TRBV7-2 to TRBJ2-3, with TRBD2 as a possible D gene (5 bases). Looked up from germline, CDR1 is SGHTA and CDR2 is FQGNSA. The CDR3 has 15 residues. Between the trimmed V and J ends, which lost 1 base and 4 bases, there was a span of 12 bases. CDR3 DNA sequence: TGTGCCAGCAGCTTAGTGTCACTAGGGCCAGATACGCAGTATTTT. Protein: CASSLVSLGPDTQYF.

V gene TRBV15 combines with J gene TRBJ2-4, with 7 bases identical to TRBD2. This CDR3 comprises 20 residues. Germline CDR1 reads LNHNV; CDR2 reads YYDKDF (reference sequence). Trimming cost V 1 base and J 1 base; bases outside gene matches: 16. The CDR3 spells CATSRGPSGPMGIAKNIQYF. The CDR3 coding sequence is TGTGCCACCAGCAGAGGACCTAGCGGCCCTATGGGGATCGCCAAAAACATTCAGTACTTC. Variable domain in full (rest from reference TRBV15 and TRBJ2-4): DAMVIQNPRYQVTQFGKPVTLSCSQTLNHNVMYWYQQKSSQAPKLLFHYYDKDFNNEADTPDNFQSRRPNTSFCFLDIRSPGLGDTAMYLCATSRGPSGPMGIAKNIQYFGAGTRLSVL.

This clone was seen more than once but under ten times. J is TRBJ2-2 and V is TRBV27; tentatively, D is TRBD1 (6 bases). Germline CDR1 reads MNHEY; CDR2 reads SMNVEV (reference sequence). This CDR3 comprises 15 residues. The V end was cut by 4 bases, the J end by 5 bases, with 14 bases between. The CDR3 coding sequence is TGTGCCAGCAGTTCCCCCAGGGGCAGGACCGGGGAGCTGTTTTTT. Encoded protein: CASSSPRGRTGELFF.

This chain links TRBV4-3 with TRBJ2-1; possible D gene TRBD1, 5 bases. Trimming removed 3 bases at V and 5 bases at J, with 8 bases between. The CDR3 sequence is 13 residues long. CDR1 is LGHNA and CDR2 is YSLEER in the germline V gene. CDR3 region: CASSHDSDNEQFF. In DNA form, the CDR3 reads TGCGCCAGCAGCCACGACAGCGACAATGAGCAGTTCTTC.

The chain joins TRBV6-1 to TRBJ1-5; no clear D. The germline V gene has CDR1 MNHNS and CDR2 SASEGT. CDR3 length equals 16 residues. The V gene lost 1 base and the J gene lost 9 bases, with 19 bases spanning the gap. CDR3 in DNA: TGTGCCAGCAGTGAAGAGTTTTTTGCGGAGGCCCGGCCCCAGCATTTT. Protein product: CASSEEFFAEARPQHF.

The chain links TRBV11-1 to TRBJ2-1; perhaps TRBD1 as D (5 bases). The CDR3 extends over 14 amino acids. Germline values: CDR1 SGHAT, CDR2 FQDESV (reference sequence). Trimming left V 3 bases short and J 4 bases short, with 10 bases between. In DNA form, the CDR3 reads TGTGCCAGCAGCTTGACAGCCGGATACAATGAGCAGTTCTTC. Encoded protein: CASSLTAGYNEQFF.

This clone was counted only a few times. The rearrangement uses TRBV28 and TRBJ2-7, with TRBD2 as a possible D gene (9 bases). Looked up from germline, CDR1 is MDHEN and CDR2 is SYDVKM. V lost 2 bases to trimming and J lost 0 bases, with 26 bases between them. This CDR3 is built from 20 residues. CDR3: CASSLPPRGPQREDSYEQYF. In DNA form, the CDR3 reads TGTGCCAGCAGTTTACCCCCCAGGGGGCCTCAGCGGGAGGACTCCTACGAGCAGTACTTC.

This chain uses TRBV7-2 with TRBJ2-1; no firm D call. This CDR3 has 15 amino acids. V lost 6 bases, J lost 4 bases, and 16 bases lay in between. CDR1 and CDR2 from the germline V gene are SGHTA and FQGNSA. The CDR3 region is CASSLTVSDYNEQFF. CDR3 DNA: TGTGCCAGCAGTTTAACTGTCAGCGATTACAATGAGCAGTTCTTC.

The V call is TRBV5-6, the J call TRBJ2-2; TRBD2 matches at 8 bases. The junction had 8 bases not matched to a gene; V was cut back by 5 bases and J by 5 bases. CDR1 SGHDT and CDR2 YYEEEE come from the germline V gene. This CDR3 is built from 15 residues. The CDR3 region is CASSFGLAGTGELFF. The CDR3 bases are TGTGCCAGCAGTTTCGGACTAGCAGGGACCGGGGAGCTGTTTTTT.

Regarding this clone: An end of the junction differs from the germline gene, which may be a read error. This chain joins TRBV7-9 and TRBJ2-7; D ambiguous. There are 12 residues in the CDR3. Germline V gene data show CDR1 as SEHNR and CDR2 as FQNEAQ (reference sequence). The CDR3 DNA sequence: TGTTCCAGCAGCCAGGTCTCCTACGAGCAGTACTTC. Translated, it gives CSSSQVSYEQYF.

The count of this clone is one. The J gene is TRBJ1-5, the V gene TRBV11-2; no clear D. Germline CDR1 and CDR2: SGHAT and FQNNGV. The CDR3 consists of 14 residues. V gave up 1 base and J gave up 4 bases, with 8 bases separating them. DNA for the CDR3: TGTGCCAGCAGCTTAGTCTCAGTAAATCAGCCCCAGCATTTT. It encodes CASSLVSVNQPQHF.

DNA for the CDR3: TGTGCCAGCAGCTTAGGCAGAATGGACAGGGGGCGCGAGCGGGAGGCCTACGAGCAGTACTTC. This codes for CASSLGRMDRGREREAYEQYF. The chain couples TRBV7-3 to TRBJ2-5; 11 bases align to TRBD1. The end of the DNA fits TRBJ2-7 better, so the J call may be wrong. The CDR3 contains 21 residues. The germline V gene has CDR1 SGHTA and CDR2 FQGTGA.